Presented here are 25 T cell receptor beta chains from one specimen sequenced in a study of cytomegalovirus exposure and HLA in healthy donors. PCR employed 60 Vbeta and 13 Jbeta primers. The method was immunoSEQ multiplex PCR; TCRdb's version includes in-frame clones alone and lacks a portion of them. Among around 130,000 clones listed, about three quarters were seen once. Source material: PBMCs. The receptor set was obtained from a man aged 40-49 years in good health and CMV-seropositive.

The genes are TRBV28 and TRBJ2-4; 10 nucleotides align to TRBD1. The CDR3 loop spans 14 amino acids. Germline CDR1 reads MDHEN; CDR2 reads SYDVKM. With V trimmed by 7 bases and J by 6 bases, 6 bases remained unmatched. The DNA of the CDR3 is TGTGCCAGCACCGCGGGACAGGGGATAAACATTCAGTACTTC. Protein sequence: CASTAGQGINIQYF. Using reference TRBV28 and TRBJ2-4 for the parts outside the CDR3, the full variable domain is DVKVTQSSRYLVKRTGEKVFLECVQDMDHENMFWYRQDPGLGLRLIYFSYDVKMKEKGDIPEGYSVSREKKERFSLILESASTNQTSMYLCASTAGQGINIQYFGAGTRLSVL.

The gene calls are TRBV11-3 and TRBJ2-7; D perhaps matches TRBD2 (7 bases). CDR1 is SGHNT and CDR2 is YENEEA in the germline V gene. The CDR3 is made up of 14 amino acids. The ends were cut back, 5 bases at V and 3 bases at J, with 14 bases in the middle. CDR3 residues: CASSAGGRNYEQYF. CDR3 nucleotides: TGTGCCAGCAGCGCCGGGGGGCGAAACTACGAGCAGTACTTC.

The J gene is TRBJ1-6, the V gene TRBV9; D not certain. Germline loops: CDR1 SGDLS, CDR2 YYNGEE. The CDR3 is made up of 15 amino acids. V shed 0 bases and J shed 4 bases, with 8 bases lying between them. CDR3 nucleotide sequence: TGTGCCAGCAGCGTAGGAGTAGAGTATAATTCACCCCTCCACTTT. This encodes CASSVGVEYNSPLHF.

The gene calls are TRBV6-6 and TRBJ2-6; 8 nucleotides match TRBD1. CDR1 is MNHNY and CDR2 is SVGAGI in the germline V gene (reference sequence). Trimming at V came to 6 bases and at J to 8 bases, leaving 6 bases not matched to a gene. CDR3 length equals 14 residues. CDR3 sequence reads: CASRGQVTTNVLTF. In DNA form, the CDR3 reads TGTGCCAGCAGGGGACAGGTGACAACCAACGTCCTGACTTTC.

The chain combines TRBV13 with TRBJ1-4; D is unresolved. V lost 3 bases, J lost 5 bases, and 10 bases lay in between. CDR3 length equals 14 residues. The germline V gene encodes CDR1 PRHDT and CDR2 FYEKMQ (reference sequence). DNA for the CDR3: TGTGCCAGCAGCTTGAGGGTATCGAATGAAAAACTGTTTTTT. It is translated as CASSLRVSNEKLFF.

This clone appeared once. The gene calls are TRBV10-3 and TRBJ1-4, with 10 positions matching TRBD1. Germline V lookup: CDR1 ENHRY, CDR2 SYGVKD. The junction had 6 bases not matched to a gene; V was cut back by 0 bases and J by 8 bases. This CDR3 region has 16 residues. DNA for the CDR3: TGTGCCATCAGTGAGTCGCGTGGGACAGGGGACGAAAAACTGTTTTTT. This gives the protein CAISESRGTGDEKLFF.

This clone was counted a few times. The V gene is TRBV7-9, the J gene TRBJ2-1; 10 bases are a match to TRBD2. This CDR3 is 15 amino acids long. V shed 4 bases and J 6 bases; nucleotides not matched to a gene: 6. Germline-derived CDR1 and CDR2 are SEHNR and FQNEAQ (reference sequence). CDR3 amino acids: CASSSSGGHGNEQFF. CDR3 DNA sequence: TGTGCCAGCAGCTCTAGCGGGGGCCATGGCAATGAGCAGTTCTTC.

The chain couples TRBV5-5 to TRBJ2-7; TRBD1 aligns across 8 bases. The CDR3 contains 15 residues. V lost 4 bases, J lost 3 bases, and 9 bases stayed unmatched. The germline V gene has CDR1 SGHKS and CDR2 YYEKEE (reference sequence). DNA for the CDR3: TGTGCCAGCAGCCTAACTCAGGGGGCGTTCTACGAGCAGTACTTC. It translates to CASSLTQGAFYEQYF.

The chain carries TRBV6-5 and TRBJ1-1; tentative D call: TRBD1 (5 bases). The germline CDR1 and CDR2 sequences are MNHEY and SVGAGI. CDR3 length equals 12 residues. Between the trimmed V and J ends, which lost 5 bases and 7 bases, there was a span of 11 bases. This chain's CDR3 is CASSQGLCEAFF. For the CDR3, the DNA is TGTGCCAGCAGTCAGGGACTTTGTGAAGCTTTCTTT.

The chain carries TRBV2 and TRBJ1-1; maybe TRBD1 (6 bases). V shed 3 bases and J shed 5 bases, with 10 bases lying between them. The CDR3 has 13 residues. The germline gives CDR1 SNHLY, CDR2 FYNNEI. The CDR3 region is CASSEGARTEAFF. The CDR3 DNA reads as TGTGCCAGCAGTGAGGGGGCGCGGACTGAAGCTTTCTTT.

The rearrangement uses TRBV7-2 and TRBJ1-1, with D perhaps TRBD1 (6 bases). CDR1 SGHTA and CDR2 FQGNSA come from the germline V gene. The CDR3 runs 12 residues. Trimming stripped 5 bases from V and 8 bases from J, with 12 bases between. CDR3 sequence reads: CASSVQDREAFF. The CDR3 DNA sequence: TGTGCCAGCAGCGTGCAAGACAGGGAAGCTTTCTTT. Looking up the rest from reference TRBV7-2 and TRBJ1-1 gives the full variable domain: GAGVSQSPSNKVTEKGKDVELRCDPISGHTALYWYRQSLGQGLEFLIYFQGNSAPDKSGLPSDRFSAERTGGSVSTLTIQRTQQEDSAVYLCASSVQDREAFFGQGTRLTVV.

The chain links TRBV6-5 to TRBJ2-7; TRBD2 is a possible D gene (6 bases). The V end lost 6 bases, the J end lost 3 bases, and 18 bases lay between the germline ends. This CDR3 is built from 15 residues. Germline V gene lookup returns CDR1 MNHEY and CDR2 SVGAGI. The CDR3 is CASSPYQGGDYEQYF. In DNA, the CDR3 is TGTGCCAGCAGCCCCTATCAGGGAGGCGACTACGAGCAGTACTTC.

This clone was observed a handful of times. This sequence joins TRBV6-5 and TRBJ1-2; TRBD1 matches at 9 bases. The CDR3 totals 14 residues. The trim removed 5 bases at V and 4 bases at J, leaving 5 bases unmatched. The germline gives CDR1 MNHEY, CDR2 SVGAGI. The CDR3 reads CASSRTGEVYGYTF. In nucleotides, the CDR3 is TGTGCCAGCAGTCGGACAGGGGAGGTCTATGGCTACACCTTC.

V is TRBV6-1 and J is TRBJ1-2, with 7 bases identical to TRBD1. Looked up from germline, CDR1 is MNHNS and CDR2 is SASEGT. J was trimmed by 5 bases and V by 1 base; bases with no gene match: 7. This CDR3 comprises 15 residues. In DNA, the CDR3 is TGTGCCAGCAGTGAAGAGGGCAGGGGGTGGTATGGCTACACCTTC. Amino acids: CASSEEGRGWYGYTF.

The rearrangement uses TRBV2 and TRBJ2-7; 8 bases are a match to TRBD1. The CDR3 runs to 14 residues. The germline gives CDR1 SNHLY, CDR2 FYNNEI. J gave up 5 bases and V 1 base, and 4 bases lay outside the gene matches. The CDR3 coding sequence is TGTGCCAGCAGTGAAGGGACAGGGAACCACGAGCAGTACTTC. As protein: CASSEGTGNHEQYF.

This sequence joins TRBV6-1 and TRBJ1-5; D gene ambiguous. V was trimmed by 3 bases and J by 5 bases, leaving 8 bases between them. The CDR3 consists of 13 residues. Germline-derived CDR1 and CDR2 are MNHNS and SASEGT. CDR3 bases: TGTGCCAGCAGTGATAGAGGATATCAGCCCCAGCATTTT. As protein: CASSDRGYQPQHF.

The sample holds a few counts of this clone. The chain is built from TRBV28 and TRBJ1-5; D possibly corresponds to TRBD1 (5 bases). Germline CDR1 is MDHEN and CDR2 is SYDVKM. This CDR3 has 16 residues. V lost 7 bases to trimming and J lost 2 bases, with 18 bases between them. CDR3 coding DNA: TGTGCCAGCACCCCGTTGGGGGGGAGACGCAATCAGCCCCAGCATTTT. Amino acid sequence: CASTPLGGRRNQPQHF.

The rearrangement links TRBV14 to TRBJ2-2; D is unresolved. Per the germline V gene, CDR1 is SGHDN and CDR2 is FVKESK. Between the trimmed V and J ends, which lost 1 base and 6 bases, there was a span of 6 bases. There are 13 residues in the CDR3. As DNA, the CDR3 is TGTGCCAGCAGCCAAGCTCGTGCCGGGGAGCTGTTTTTT. Its translation is CASSQARAGELFF.

This clone appeared a few times. The chain has TRBV2 and TRBJ2-7, with 8 bases identical to TRBD1. The CDR3 contains 13 residues. Germline values: CDR1 SNHLY, CDR2 FYNNEI. V shed 3 bases and J 3 bases; nucleotides not matched to a gene: 1. CDR3 loop: CASSEGQVYEQYF. The CDR3 DNA follows: TGTGCCAGCAGTGAGGGACAGGTCTACGAGCAGTACTTC.

The J gene is TRBJ1-5, the V gene TRBV2; unclear D gene. Trimming stripped 7 bases from V and 4 bases from J, with 14 bases between. The length of the CDR3 is 14 residues. Germline CDR1 reads SNHLY; CDR2 reads FYNNEI. DNA for the CDR3: TGTGCCAGCACCAGACGGAGGGAAAATCAGCCCCAGCATTTT. Translation: CASTRRRENQPQHF.

This clone was found once. The same CDR3 can be traced to other DNA sequences in this sample. V gene TRBV2 combines with J gene TRBJ2-7, with D hard to call. The germline V gene has CDR1 SNHLY and CDR2 FYNNEI. This CDR3 contains 11 residues. V was cut by 4 bases and J by 2 bases, with 3 bases left in between. The CDR3 loop reads CASSVTYEQYF. The CDR3 coding sequence is TGTGCCAGCAGTGTCACCTACGAGCAGTACTTC.

V is TRBV30 and J is TRBJ1-1, with D possibly being TRBD1 (5 bases). V was cut by 1 base and J by 4 bases, with 13 bases left in between. Germline V gene data show CDR1 as GTSNPN and CDR2 as SVGIG (reference sequence). The CDR3 is made up of 14 amino acids. CDR3 amino acids: CAWSARGDGTEAFF. CDR3 bases: TGTGCCTGGAGTGCACGGGGGGACGGCACTGAAGCTTTCTTT.

This clone has only one observation. The CDR3 region is CASRTGTRQETQYF. In DNA, the CDR3 is TGTGCCAGCAGGACCGGGACTAGACAAGAGACCCAGTACTTC. The chain employs TRBV2 and TRBJ2-5; 8 bases line up with TRBD2. This CDR3 region has 14 residues. Germline values: CDR1 SNHLY, CDR2 FYNNEI. After removal of 6 bases from V and 2 bases from J, the junction contained 5 bases not matched to a gene.

V is TRBV4-1 and J is TRBJ2-3; 7 nucleotides align to TRBD1. CDR3 size: 16 residues. Per germline, CDR1 MGHRA and CDR2 YSYEKL. Trimming at V came to 0 bases and at J to 2 bases, leaving 5 bases not matched to a gene. The CDR3 coding sequence is TGCGCCAGCAGCCAAGAGGGGGACAGATCCACAGATACGCAGTATTTT. Its translation: CASSQEGDRSTDTQYF.

The V call is TRBV6-1, the J call TRBJ1-1; TRBD1 aligns across 7 bases. The CDR3 is 16 amino acids. CDR1 and CDR2 (germline): MNHNS, SASEGT. After removal of 1 base from V and 4 bases from J, the junction contained 9 bases not matched to a gene. CDR3 protein: CASSEDVGRGFTEAFF. CDR3 bases: TGTGCCAGCAGTGAAGATGTGGGCAGGGGGTTCACTGAAGCTTTCTTT.